Detailed here is one T cell receptor beta chain. Antigen unknown. The table came from immunoSEQ multiplex PCR; TCRdb's copy has only in-frame clones and leaves some out. The sample lists roughly 45,000 clones, roughly 81% occurring once. The data originate from a study of OX40 agonist ivuxolimab in advanced cancers. Study findings and constraints: Also showing low normalized T-cell clonal expansion were some of the nonresponders. Some of the lowest clonal expansion was seen in partial responders at 0.1-3.0 mg/kg.

V lost 4 bases and J 1 base, leaving 18 bases between the germline ends. CDR1 and CDR2 (germline): SGHRS, YFSETQ. This CDR3 has 17 residues. This chain uses TRBV5-1 with TRBJ2-1, with D tentatively TRBD1 or TRBD2 (6 bases each). Sequencing was performed on CD4+ or CD8+ T cells sorted from blood, taken in a trial of the OX40 agonist ivuxolimab. The TCR sequence derives from an adult with an advanced solid tumor such as melanoma, head and neck, liver or kidney cancer. The DNA for the CDR3 is TGCGCCAGCAGCACCCTAGGGGGGCGGGATTCCTACAATGAGCAGTTCTTC. This codes for CASSTLGGRDSYNEQFF.